The present TCR beta chain was sequenced within a study of blood T cell repertoires in COVID-19. This CDR3 has 13 residues. Between the trimmed V and J ends, which lost 5 bases and 2 bases, there was a span of 9 bases. The germline V gene encodes CDR1 SGHRS and CDR2 YFSETQ. Authors' data handling: From reference gene primer amplification, estimates of nucleated cell counts were derived. The protocol was immunoSEQ multiplex PCR, while the TCRdb copy is restricted to in-frame clones and leaves out a portion. For V, J and clone size, that table is used; D and trimming come from the DNA. The repertoire includes around 110,000 clones, 75% to 90% of them detected once, and 6.5% to 10% sits in the top ten.

The rearrangement joins TRBV5-1 to TRBJ2-3; D remains ambiguous. The specimen sequenced was peripheral blood. The clonotype was recovered from a man in his 70s with acute or convalescent COVID-19. CDR3 sequence: CASSSTSTDTQYF. In nucleotides, the CDR3 is TGCGCCAGCAGTTCCACTTCCACAGATACGCAGTATTTT.